These T cell receptor beta chains were read from a single sample in a study of type 1 regulatory T cells. In TCRdb, the reads were re-called with MiXCR into one record per CDR3 protein. Seen here are roughly 71,000 distinct CDR3 sequences, less than 25% observed once, and the top ten hold 8.3%. These receptors' antigens are unknown. The specimen was cultured type 1 regulatory T (Tr1) cells, either the whole culture or a sorted fraction (not recorded which). These receptors were taken from a human donor in good health. Both conserved end residues are part of each CDR3. A D gene is named only where the DNA matches it firmly. The listing skips clone size in some rows; elsewhere it reads once, few, many or a size class.

J gene,D gene,V gene,clone size,CDR3 protein,CDR3 DNA
TRBJ1-5,.,TRBV15,.,CATSLQKNQPQHF,TGTGCCACCAGCCTACAGAAAAATCAGCCCCAGCATTTT
TRBJ2-1,.,TRBV6-4,few,CASSDTPRAAQFF,TGTGCCAGCAGTGATACCCCCCGAGCGGCTCAGTTCTTC
TRBJ2-7,.,TRBV3-1,.,CASSRERSSYEQYF,TGTGCCAGCAGTCGCGAGCGGAGCTCCTACGAGCAGTACTTC
TRBJ1-2,.,TRBV27,.,CASSQQVFGGYTF,TGTGCCAGCAGTCAGCAGGTTTTTGGAGGCTACACCTTC
TRBJ2-1,TRBD2,TRBV5-4,.,CASSLKSGLDNNEQFF,TGTGCCAGCAGCTTGAAATCAGGACTAGACAACAATGAGCAGTTCTTC
TRBJ2-1,.,TRBV2,.,CASGDAAGWEQFF,TGTGCCAGTGGGGATGCCGCCGGGTGGGAGCAGTTCTTC
TRBJ2-3,.,TRBV24-1,few,CATSDSSEITDTQYF,TGTGCCACCAGTGATTCCAGCGAAATCACAGATACGCAGTATTTT
TRBJ2-7,.,TRBV5-1,.,CTSSWEQGGFYEQYF,TGCACCAGCAGCTGGGAACAGGGAGGGTTCTACGAGCAGTACTTC
TRBJ2-1,.,TRBV20-1,.,CSAISTDNEQFF,TGCAGTGCTATTTCGACTGATAATGAGCAGTTCTTC
TRBJ2-5,.,TRBV20-1,.,CSARDLLTFPGQEKETQYF,TGCAGTGCTAGAGATCTACTCACTTTTCCGGGACAAGAGAAAGAGACCCAGTACTTC
TRBJ2-5,TRBD2,TRBV20-1,.,CSARASGGETQYF,TGCAGTGCTAGAGCCTCGGGGGGAGAGACCCAGTACTTC
TRBJ1-1,.,TRBV19,few,CASSIKRETEAFF,TGTGCCAGTAGTATAAAAAGGGAAACTGAAGCTTTCTTT
TRBJ2-7,.,TRBV5-1,few,CASSSQGMDEQYF,TGCGCCAGCAGCTCACAGGGAATGGACGAGCAGTACTTC
TRBJ2-3,.,TRBV18,.,CASSASTDTQYF,TGTGCCAGCTCAGCCAGCACAGATACGCAGTATTTT
TRBJ2-3,.,TRBV20-1,few,CSAGRSTDTQYF,TGCAGTGCCGGCCGTTCCACAGATACGCAGTATTTT
TRBJ1-1,.,TRBV5-1,.,CASSSDPGAEAFF,TGCGCCAGCAGCTCAGACCCAGGAGCTGAAGCTTTCTTT
TRBJ2-1,.,TRBV20-1,few,CSARDMRTALNEQFF,TGCAGTGCTAGAGATATGAGGACAGCGCTCAATGAGCAGTTCTTC
TRBJ2-7,.,TRBV5-1,few,CASREDPSSYEQYF,TGCGCCAGCAGGGAAGACCCCAGCTCCTACGAGCAGTACTTC